Following are 28 T cell receptor beta chains from one sample sequenced in a study of CD8+ T cells in alopecia areata. Investigators isolated RNA and reverse transcribed it into cDNA to act as the sequencing template. Some clones are missing from TCRdb's copy, which holds only in-frame ones; the method was immunoSEQ multiplex PCR. The sample shows about 140,000 clones, 51% of them seen only once. The sample was CD4+ T cells sorted from blood, taken at week 0. These receptors came from a human donor with alopecia areata.

The chain recombines TRBV9 with TRBJ1-1, with D perhaps matching TRBD1 (5 bases). V gave up 4 bases and J gave up 6 bases, with 22 bases separating them. The CDR3 has 16 residues. Looked up from germline, CDR1 is SGDLS and CDR2 is YYNGEE. This CDR3 reads CASSPTAGGRYSEAFF. The CDR3 DNA reads as TGTGCCAGCAGCCCAACCGCGGGGGGGAGGTACTCTGAAGCTTTCTTT.

The CDR3: CAWKWDTVRYF. The CDR3 DNA reads TGTGCCTGGAAGTGGGACACAGTACGTTACTTC. The chain has TRBV30 and TRBJ2-7; D perhaps matches TRBD1 (6 bases). CDR3 length equals 11 residues. Germline CDR1 GTSNPN, CDR2 SVGIG (reference sequence). Trimming removed 4 bases from V and 13 bases from J, with 17 bases in between.

The chain uses TRBV7-8 and TRBJ1-5; the D is unclear. The CDR3 loop spans 13 amino acids. Germline assignment: CDR1 SGHVS and CDR2 FQNEAQ. V lost 2 bases and J lost 7, with 9 bases in between. Here the CDR3 reads CASSLSLGQPQHF. Here the CDR3 DNA reads TGTGCCAGCAGCTTATCCCTAGGGCAGCCCCAGCATTTT.

V is TRBV30 and J is TRBJ1-1, with D unresolved. The CDR3 extends over 13 amino acids. The V end was cut by 5 bases, the J end by 1 base, with 11 bases between. Per germline, CDR1 GTSNPN and CDR2 SVGIG (reference sequence). CDR3 sequence reads: CAWSPKRNTEAFF. The CDR3 nucleotides are TGTGCCTGGTCCCCCAAACGGAACACTGAAGCTTTCTTT.

The chain carries TRBV7-8 and TRBJ2-3; D tentatively fits TRBD1 or TRBD2 (5 bases each). V dropped 4 bases and J dropped 4 bases, with 21 bases sitting between them. This CDR3 is built from 17 residues. The germline V gene has CDR1 SGHVS and CDR2 FQNEAQ. DNA of the CDR3: TGTGCCAGCAGCTCACCCCTTCGGGGCGACCCAGCAGATACGCAGTATTTT. Translating it yields CASSSPLRGDPADTQYF.

This clone was counted a few times. This chain connects TRBV5-1 to TRBJ1-1, with D unclear. The V gene lost 0 bases and the J gene lost 4 bases, with 13 bases spanning the gap. Looked up from germline, CDR1 is SGHRS and CDR2 is YFSETQ. The CDR3 loop spans 15 amino acids. CDR3 sequence reads: CASSLAGRVGTEAFF. The DNA of the CDR3 is TGCGCCAGCAGCTTGGCGGGGAGGGTCGGCACTGAAGCTTTCTTT.

This chain connects TRBV7-2 to TRBJ2-5, with D possibly TRBD2 on 5 matching bases. Germline V gene sequence: CDR1 SGHTA, CDR2 FQGNSA. The CDR3 consists of 12 residues. The V and J ends lost 5 bases and 4 bases respectively, with 8 bases between them. CDR3 coding DNA: TGTGCCAGCAGCCGTACTAGAGAGACCCAGTACTTC. Residues: CASSRTRETQYF.

This clone was counted only a few times. This rearrangement joins TRBV29-1 to TRBJ2-7, with D possibly matching TRBD1 (6 bases). Trimming left V 1 base short and J 6 bases short, with 13 bases between. This CDR3 contains 13 residues. Germline loops: CDR1 SQVTM, CDR2 ANQGSEA. CDR3 amino acids: CSVEGQGLGEQYF. The CDR3, as DNA: TGCAGCGTTGAAGGGCAGGGGTTGGGCGAGCAGTACTTC.

The chain combines TRBV4-3 with TRBJ1-4; the D gene is possibly TRBD1 (5 bases). The V end was cut by 0 bases, the J end by 0 bases, with 11 bases between. Germline V lookup: CDR1 LGHNA, CDR2 YSLEER. The CDR3 extends over 17 amino acids. This CDR3 is CASSQDHPGATNEKLFF. CDR3 nucleotide sequence: TGCGCCAGCAGCCAAGATCACCCGGGGGCAACTAATGAAAAACTGTTTTTT.

The rearrangement uses TRBV30 and TRBJ2-5; 7 positions agree with TRBD2. The ends lost 0 bases at V and 7 bases at J; junction bases unmatched: 8. CDR3 length: 14 amino acids. Looked up from germline, CDR1 is GTSNPN and CDR2 is SVGIG (reference sequence). CDR3 coding DNA: TGTGCCTGGAGTGTACGTCTAGCGGCGGTGACCCAGTACTTC. The encoded protein is CAWSVRLAAVTQYF. Based on the CDR3 plus reference TRBV30 and TRBJ2-5, the full variable domain is SQTIHQWPATLVQPVGSPLSLECTVEGTSNPNLYWYRQAAGRGLQLLFYSVGIGQISSEVPQNLSASRPQDRQFILSSKKLLLSDSGFYLCAWSVRLAAVTQYFGPGTRLLVL.

V and J are TRBV30 and TRBJ1-1, with unresolved D. Germline loops: CDR1 GTSNPN, CDR2 SVGIG (reference sequence). The CDR3 sequence is 12 residues long. V lost 4 bases and J lost 6, with 12 bases in between. The CDR3 nucleotides are TGTGCCTGGACCGCAGCCGCGGCTGAAGCTTTCTTT. Residues: CAWTAAAAEAFF.

The chain is built from TRBV19 and TRBJ1-2, with a weak D call TRBD1 (5 bases). Trimming left V 10 bases short and J 7 bases short, with 19 bases between. CDR1 and CDR2 (germline): LNHDA, SQIVND (reference sequence). This CDR3 comprises 13 residues. The CDR3 is CAIGNKGDFGYTF. In DNA, the CDR3 is TGTGCCATAGGGAACAAAGGGGATTTTGGCTACACCTTC.

V is TRBV30 and J is TRBJ1-4; tentative D call: TRBD1 (5 bases). Deletions cut 4 bases from V and 13 bases from J, with 16 bases between. Germline V gives CDR1 GTSNPN, CDR2 SVGIG (reference sequence). This CDR3 is built from 12 residues. As DNA, the CDR3 is TGTGCCTGGACCATAGAGTCAGGGACACTGTTTTTT. This sequence encodes CAWTIESGTLFF.

As for this clone: This same CDR3 is encoded by further DNA sequences in the sample. The chain couples TRBV29-1 to TRBJ1-1; D gene uncertain. The V end lost 3 bases, the J end lost 0 bases, and 8 bases lay between the germline ends. The length of the CDR3 is 13 residues. Germline lookup yields CDR1 SQVTM and CDR2 ANQGSEA. CDR3 sequence: CSVDRGMNTEAFF. The CDR3 DNA sequence: TGCAGCGTTGATAGAGGGATGAACACTGAAGCTTTCTTT.

This clone was detected once. This rearrangement joins TRBV29-1 to TRBJ2-2; a weak D match, TRBD2 (6 bases). The germline V and J ends were trimmed by 5 bases and 1 base, with 14 bases remaining between them. Germline CDR1 is SQVTM and CDR2 is ANQGSEA. This CDR3 has 15 residues. CDR3 nucleotides: TGCAGCGTTTTCGGGGGACTGCGGAACACCGGGGAGCTGTTTTTT. It codes for CSVFGGLRNTGELFF.

This sequence joins TRBV5-1 and TRBJ2-6, with TRBD1 matching 8 bases. J gave up 0 bases and V 3 bases, and 8 bases lay outside the gene matches. This CDR3 comprises 18 residues. Germline V gives CDR1 SGHRS, CDR2 YFSETQ. CDR3 in amino acids: CASSSWQGAFSGANVLTF. CDR3 in DNA: TGCGCCAGCAGCTCGTGGCAGGGGGCTTTCTCTGGGGCCAACGTCCTGACTTTC.

The J gene is TRBJ1-4, the V gene TRBV28; 10 bases are shared with TRBD1. The CDR3 runs to 15 residues. V was clipped by 6 bases and J by 6 bases; unmatched bases: 7. CDR1 is MDHEN and CDR2 is SYDVKM in the germline V gene. CDR3 sequence reads: CASSRSGTGDEKLFF. The DNA for the CDR3 is TGTGCCAGCAGCCGATCCGGGACAGGGGATGAAAAACTGTTTTTT.

This chain uses TRBV6-5 with TRBJ2-7; D might be TRBD2 (6 bases). This CDR3 is built from 11 residues. The germline V and J ends were trimmed by 7 bases and 5 bases, with 9 bases remaining between them. CDR1 and CDR2 from the germline V gene are MNHEY and SVGAGI. CDR3 nucleotides: TGTGCCAGCATGCGGGGAAACGAGCAGTACTTC. Its translation: CASMRGNEQYF.

DNA for the CDR3: TGTGCCAGCAGTCCTAGCGGGTTCTCCTACGAGCAGTACTTC. Its protein is CASSPSGFSYEQYF. The V gene is TRBV25-1, the J gene TRBJ2-7; 8 bases align to TRBD2. Germline assignment: CDR1 MGHDK and CDR2 SYGVNS. After removal of 5 bases from V and 0 bases from J, the junction contained 3 bases not matched to a gene. CDR3 length: 14 residues.

This chain connects TRBV11-2 to TRBJ2-3, with TRBD1 as a possible D gene (6 bases). Trimming took 5 bases from V and 3 from J, leaving 18 bases between them. The germline gives CDR1 SGHAT, CDR2 FQNNGV. The CDR3 is 16 residues long. As DNA, the CDR3 is TGTGCCAGCAGCCGGAACCGAGGGGGTCAAACAGATACGCAGTATTTT. It is translated as CASSRNRGGQTDTQYF.

The V gene is TRBV29-1, the J gene TRBJ2-7, with 10 nucleotides matching TRBD1. Germline V gene data show CDR1 as SQVTM and CDR2 as ANQGSEA. The length of the CDR3 is 13 residues. The J segment lost 6 bases and the V segment lost 7 bases, leaving 9 bases of the junction unmatched. This CDR3 reads CSAVTRTGGEQYF. The CDR3 bases are TGCAGCGCCGTAACAAGGACAGGGGGCGAGCAGTACTTC.

CDR3 DNA sequence: TGTGCCAGCAGCTTAGCCGCCCTGGAGGGTGGCTACACCTTC. Protein sequence: CASSLAALEGGYTF. This chain connects TRBV7-9 to TRBJ1-2; D unresolved. Trimming stripped 0 bases from V and 7 bases from J, with 12 bases between. Germline V gene lookup returns CDR1 SEHNR and CDR2 FQNEAQ (reference sequence). The CDR3 is 14 amino acids.

This clone has just a few counts. V usage is TRBV9 and J usage is TRBJ2-1; 11 nucleotides agree with TRBD2. The CDR3 has 14 amino acids. V was clipped by 4 bases and J by 8 bases; unmatched bases: 5. CDR1 SGDLS and CDR2 YYNGEE come from the germline V gene. The CDR3 sequence: CASSTLAGGDEQFF. The CDR3 region has the DNA TGTGCCAGCAGCACCTTAGCGGGAGGGGATGAGCAGTTCTTC.

The V and J genes are TRBV6-4 and TRBJ1-2; possibly TRBD1 for D (6 bases). This CDR3 spans 14 amino acids. Germline assignment: CDR1 MRHNA and CDR2 SNTAGT. V dropped 7 bases and J dropped 3 bases, with 15 bases sitting between them. CDR3 residues: CASKVSGADYGYTF. CDR3 in DNA: TGTGCCAGCAAAGTATCAGGGGCCGACTATGGCTACACCTTC.

The J gene is TRBJ1-5, the V gene TRBV4-3; tentative D call: TRBD1 (6 bases). The CDR3 loop spans 17 amino acids. Germline loops: CDR1 LGHNA, CDR2 YSLEER. The V end was cut by 4 bases, the J end by 5 bases, with 21 bases between. CDR3 DNA: TGCGCCAGCAGCCCTGGTGGGGGAGCGGGGGCCCATCAGCCCCAGCATTTT. Protein: CASSPGGGAGAHQPQHF.

The V call is TRBV4-1, the J call TRBJ2-3; D may be TRBD2 (5 bases). The germline V gene has CDR1 MGHRA and CDR2 YSYEKL. V was trimmed by 1 base and J by 6 bases, leaving 17 bases between them. The CDR3 spans 16 residues. As DNA, the CDR3 is TGCGCCAGCAGCCAAGGGATGCGGGCGCGGATGGATACGCAGTATTTT. Protein product: CASSQGMRARMDTQYF.

The genes are TRBV6-5 and TRBJ2-7, with TRBD1 matching 7 bases. Germline V gives CDR1 MNHEY, CDR2 SVGAGI. The CDR3 is 13 amino acids. Trimming removed 5 bases from V and 9 bases from J; junction bases left unmatched: 10. CDR3 sequence (DNA): TGTGCCAGCAGTCCCGGGACAGTAGCCGGGCAGTACTTC. This sequence encodes CASSPGTVAGQYF.

The chain joins TRBV7-6 to TRBJ1-1; D might be TRBD1 (6 bases). This CDR3 has 14 amino acids. V dropped 1 base and J dropped 5 bases, with 11 bases sitting between them. Germline CDR1 is SGHVS and CDR2 is FNYEAQ. The CDR3 DNA reads as TGTGCCAGCAGCTTAGGCGCAGGGGAGACTGAAGCTTTCTTT. Amino acid sequence: CASSLGAGETEAFF.